This is a list of T cell receptor beta chains from one sample in a study of T cells in Graves' hyperthyroidism and ophthalmopathy. From the multiplex PCR reads, TCRdb called clonotypes with MiXCR, one entry per CDR3 protein. The sample holds about 640,000 distinct CDR3 sequences; 13% to 15% are singletons and the top ten take 9.5% to 15%. Sequences were obtained from blood. These receptors were taken from a woman in her forties or fifties with Graves' ophthalmopathy. The CDR3 runs from the conserved cysteine through the conserved F or W. A D gene is named only where the DNA matches it firmly. Clone sizes are given selectively: once, few, many, or a class where the clone is expanded.

V gene: TRBV11-3; clone size: NA; D gene: TRBD1; J gene: TRBJ1-4; CDR3 protein: CASSPDRGQEKLFF; CDR3 DNA: TGTGCCAGCAGCCCGGACAGGGGGCAGGAAAAACTGTTTTTT
V gene: TRBV7-2; clone size: many; D gene: TRBD2; J gene: TRBJ2-1; CDR3 protein: CASSLEGPSLAGENEQFF; CDR3 DNA: TGTGCCAGCAGCTTAGAGGGTCCCTCACTAGCGGGAGAGAATGAGCAGTTCTTC
V gene: TRBV5-8; clone size: few; D gene: NA; J gene: TRBJ1-5; CDR3 protein: CASSLGRTRGQPQHF; CDR3 DNA: TGTGCCAGCAGCTTGGGGAGGACCCGAGGCCAGCCCCAGCATTTT
V gene: TRBV9; clone size: NA; D gene: NA; J gene: TRBJ2-2; CDR3 protein: CASSVSLHFSDTGELFF; CDR3 DNA: TGTGCCAGCAGCGTATCTCTTCATTTTTCGGATACCGGGGAGCTGTTTTTT
V gene: TRBV2; clone size: NA; D gene: NA; J gene: TRBJ1-4; CDR3 protein: CASRDGSNEKLFF; CDR3 DNA: TGTGCCAGCAGAGACGGATCTAATGAAAAACTGTTTTTT
V gene: TRBV5-6; clone size: many; D gene: NA; J gene: TRBJ1-6; CDR3 protein: CASSLEGHNSPLHF; CDR3 DNA: TGTGCCAGCAGCTTGGAGGGCCATAATTCACCCCTCCACTTT
V gene: TRBV29-1; clone size: few; D gene: NA; J gene: TRBJ2-3; CDR3 protein: CSVTRAGTQYF; CDR3 DNA: TGCAGCGTAACTAGAGCCGGGACGCAGTATTTT
V gene: TRBV2; clone size: many; D gene: NA; J gene: TRBJ2-1; CDR3 protein: CASSVLAAQFF; CDR3 DNA: TGTGCCAGCAGTGTTCTCGCGGCCCAGTTCTTC
V gene: TRBV5-1; clone size: NA; D gene: NA; J gene: TRBJ2-1; CDR3 protein: CASSLGFRGLAYNEQFF; CDR3 DNA: TGCGCCAGCAGCTTGGGATTCCGGGGGCTGGCCTACAATGAGCAGTTCTTC
V gene: TRBV6-6; clone size: NA; D gene: TRBD1; J gene: TRBJ1-1; CDR3 protein: CASSYIHFGTAYEAFF; CDR3 DNA: TGTGCCAGCAGTTACATACACTTTGGGACAGCCTATGAAGCTTTCTTT
V gene: TRBV20-1; clone size: many; D gene: NA; J gene: TRBJ2-3; CDR3 protein: CSARADYLSTDTQYF; CDR3 DNA: TGCAGTGCTAGAGCGGACTACCTTAGCACAGATACGCAGTATTTT
V gene: TRBV5-1; clone size: many; D gene: NA; J gene: TRBJ1-1; CDR3 protein: CASSLRYSNTEAFF; CDR3 DNA: TGCGCCAGCAGCTTACGATACTCGAACACTGAAGCTTTCTTT
V gene: TRBV25-1; clone size: NA; D gene: NA; J gene: TRBJ2-1; CDR3 protein: CASSRQRNEQFF; CDR3 DNA: TGTGCCAGCAGTAGACAACGCAATGAGCAGTTCTTC
V gene: TRBV7-9; clone size: few; D gene: TRBD1; J gene: TRBJ1-2; CDR3 protein: CASSSSRTGEDTF; CDR3 DNA: TGTGCCAGCAGCTCTAGTCGGACAGGGGAGGACACCTTC
V gene: TRBV24-1; clone size: many; D gene: NA; J gene: TRBJ2-1; CDR3 protein: CATSDSAYNEQFF; CDR3 DNA: TGTGCCACCAGTGATTCTGCCTACAATGAGCAGTTCTTC
V gene: TRBV12-3/TRBV12-4; clone size: NA; D gene: NA; J gene: TRBJ1-5; CDR3 protein: CASSASDQPQHF; CDR3 DNA: TGTGCCAGCAGTGCGTCCGATCAGCCCCAGCATTTT
V gene: TRBV10-3; clone size: few; D gene: TRBD2; J gene: TRBJ2-3; CDR3 protein: CAITYSGSHTDTQYF; CDR3 DNA: TGTGCCATCACCTATAGCGGGAGTCACACAGATACGCAGTATTTT
V gene: TRBV3-1; clone size: many; D gene: TRBD2; J gene: TRBJ2-1; CDR3 protein: CASSQGTSGRRSSYNEQFF; CDR3 DNA: TGTGCCAGCAGCCAAGGGACTAGCGGGAGGAGAAGCTCCTACAATGAGCAGTTCTTC
V gene: TRBV28; clone size: many; D gene: TRBD2; J gene: TRBJ2-3; CDR3 protein: CASSISGSADTQYF; CDR3 DNA: TGTGCCAGCAGTATTAGCGGGAGTGCAGATACGCAGTATTTT
V gene: TRBV5-6; clone size: NA; D gene: NA; J gene: TRBJ1-2; CDR3 protein: CASSVRPINYGYTF; CDR3 DNA: TGTGCCAGCAGCGTGAGACCGATAAACTATGGCTACACCTTC
V gene: TRBV7-9; clone size: many; D gene: TRBD2; J gene: TRBJ2-5; CDR3 protein: CASSVSAGTSGQETQYF; CDR3 DNA: TGTGCCAGCAGCGTCTCAGCCGGGACTAGCGGTCAAGAGACCCAGTACTTC
V gene: TRBV24-1; clone size: many; D gene: TRBD2; J gene: TRBJ2-1; CDR3 protein: CATSDRASGKVEQFF; CDR3 DNA: TGTGCCACCAGTGATAGGGCTAGCGGGAAAGTTGAGCAGTTCTTC
V gene: TRBV6-1; clone size: few; D gene: TRBD1; J gene: TRBJ2-7; CDR3 protein: CASSKIIPGQRYERYF; CDR3 DNA: TGTGCCAGCAGTAAAATCATACCGGGACAGCGCTACGAGCGGTACTTC
V gene: TRBV29-1; clone size: few; D gene: NA; J gene: TRBJ1-1; CDR3 protein: CSVERGLGTEAFF; CDR3 DNA: TGCAGCGTTGAAAGGGGGTTAGGCACTGAAGCTTTCTTT
V gene: TRBV28; clone size: many; D gene: TRBD2; J gene: TRBJ2-1; CDR3 protein: CASSPGAGGRYNEQFF; CDR3 DNA: TGTGCCAGCAGCCCTGGAGCGGGAGGCCGATACAATGAGCAGTTCTTC
V gene: TRBV7-3; clone size: many; D gene: NA; J gene: TRBJ2-2; CDR3 protein: CASSFSGDGELFF; CDR3 DNA: TGTGCCAGCAGCTTCTCAGGGGACGGGGAGCTGTTTTTT
V gene: TRBV3-1; clone size: many; D gene: NA; J gene: TRBJ1-1; CDR3 protein: CASSQLDQTFF; CDR3 DNA: TGTGCCAGCAGCCAGCTCGATCAAACTTTCTTT
V gene: TRBV14; clone size: few; D gene: TRBD2; J gene: TRBJ2-7; CDR3 protein: CASSQDPAGGPMDEQYF; CDR3 DNA: TGTGCCAGCAGCCAAGACCCGGCGGGAGGGCCGATGGACGAGCAGTACTTC
V gene: TRBV7-2; clone size: many; D gene: TRBD2; J gene: TRBJ2-3; CDR3 protein: CASSISGSGTDTQYF; CDR3 DNA: TGTGCCAGCAGCATAAGCGGGAGTGGCACAGATACGCAGTATTTT
V gene: TRBV25-1; clone size: few; D gene: TRBD2; J gene: TRBJ2-2; CDR3 protein: CASGSNKRLAGSGELFF; CDR3 DNA: TGTGCCAGCGGATCAAATAAAAGACTAGCGGGATCCGGGGAGCTGTTTTTT
V gene: TRBV5-6; clone size: many; D gene: TRBD1; J gene: TRBJ1-1; CDR3 protein: CASSLLQGGRNTEAFF; CDR3 DNA: TGTGCCAGCAGCTTGTTACAGGGGGGCCGGAACACTGAAGCTTTCTTT
V gene: TRBV19; clone size: few; D gene: TRBD2; J gene: TRBJ2-3; CDR3 protein: CASSGTSGTDTQYF; CDR3 DNA: TGTGCCAGTAGTGGGACTAGCGGCACAGATACGCAGTATTTT
V gene: TRBV24-1; clone size: many; D gene: NA; J gene: TRBJ2-1; CDR3 protein: CATSDFGEQFF; CDR3 DNA: TGTGCCACCAGTGATTTCGGTGAGCAGTTCTTC
V gene: TRBV15; clone size: many; D gene: NA; J gene: TRBJ2-2; CDR3 protein: CATSRGATNTGELFF; CDR3 DNA: TGTGCCACCAGCAGGGGGGCCACGAACACCGGGGAGCTGTTTTTT
V gene: TRBV11-2; clone size: many; D gene: TRBD2; J gene: TRBJ2-1; CDR3 protein: CASSLDDLGAGGPNEQFF; CDR3 DNA: TGTGCCAGCAGCTTAGATGACCTAGGGGCGGGAGGTCCCAATGAGCAGTTCTTC
V gene: TRBV28; clone size: many; D gene: TRBD2; J gene: TRBJ2-7; CDR3 protein: CASSLLGLAGEDYEQYF; CDR3 DNA: TGTGCCAGCAGTTTACTGGGACTAGCGGGAGAGGACTACGAGCAGTACTTC
V gene: TRBV27; clone size: many; D gene: NA; J gene: TRBJ1-1; CDR3 protein: CASRSISRPSTEAFF; CDR3 DNA: TGTGCCAGCAGATCGATAAGTAGGCCAAGCACTGAAGCTTTCTTT
V gene: TRBV20-1; clone size: few; D gene: NA; J gene: TRBJ1-3; CDR3 protein: CSARDAGRSGNTIYF; CDR3 DNA: TGCAGTGCTAGAGATGCAGGTCGCTCTGGAAACACCATATATTTT
V gene: TRBV19; clone size: NA; D gene: TRBD1; J gene: TRBJ1-4; CDR3 protein: CASSIADRGVTEKLFF; CDR3 DNA: TGTGCCAGTAGTATAGCGGACAGGGGGGTAACTGAAAAACTGTTTTTT
V gene: TRBV6-1; clone size: many; D gene: NA; J gene: TRBJ2-7; CDR3 protein: CASSPGNYEQYF; CDR3 DNA: TGTGCCAGCTCACCGGGAAACTACGAGCAGTACTTC
V gene: TRBV6-1; clone size: many; D gene: NA; J gene: TRBJ2-1; CDR3 protein: CASTRVPGAVQSEQFF; CDR3 DNA: TGTGCCAGCACGAGGGTTCCGGGAGCGGTACAAAGTGAGCAGTTCTTC
V gene: TRBV20-1; clone size: many; D gene: TRBD2; J gene: TRBJ2-1; CDR3 protein: CSARDLVAGIPYNEQFF; CDR3 DNA: TGCAGTGCTAGAGATCTTGTAGCGGGAATCCCCTACAATGAGCAGTTCTTC
V gene: TRBV9; clone size: many; D gene: NA; J gene: TRBJ1-5; CDR3 protein: CASSVAGNQPQHF; CDR3 DNA: TGTGCCAGCAGCGTAGCCGGGAATCAGCCCCAGCATTTT
V gene: TRBV7-2; clone size: many; D gene: TRBD2; J gene: TRBJ2-1; CDR3 protein: CASSLEGLAGTTYNEQFF; CDR3 DNA: TGTGCCAGCAGCTTAGAGGGACTAGCGGGAACCACCTACAATGAGCAGTTCTTC
V gene: TRBV18; clone size: many; D gene: NA; J gene: TRBJ1-6; CDR3 protein: CASSPEVQSPLHF; CDR3 DNA: TGTGCCAGCTCACCAGAGGTACAATCACCCCTCCACTTT
V gene: TRBV6-2/TRBV6-3; clone size: many; D gene: TRBD2; J gene: TRBJ2-1; CDR3 protein: CASSYSLGLAGGAANEQFF; CDR3 DNA: TGTGCCAGCAGTTATTCCTTAGGGCTAGCGGGAGGGGCCGCCAATGAGCAGTTCTTC
V gene: TRBV6-2/TRBV6-3; clone size: NA; D gene: TRBD1; J gene: TRBJ1-2; CDR3 protein: CASTGQNYYGYTF; CDR3 DNA: TGTGCCAGCACGGGACAGAACTACTATGGCTACACCTTC
V gene: TRBV28; clone size: many; D gene: NA; J gene: TRBJ2-7; CDR3 protein: CASSLPDRKPYEQYF; CDR3 DNA: TGTGCCAGCAGTTTACCCGACAGGAAGCCCTACGAGCAGTACTTC
V gene: TRBV6-1; clone size: many; D gene: NA; J gene: TRBJ1-3; CDR3 protein: CASSKLRPQGPGNTIYF; CDR3 DNA: TGTGCCAGCAGTAAACTCCGGCCACAGGGACCTGGAAACACCATATATTTT
V gene: TRBV11-1; clone size: many; D gene: NA; J gene: TRBJ2-1; CDR3 protein: CASSLLDLSYNEQFF; CDR3 DNA: TGTGCCAGCAGCTTACTGGACCTCTCCTACAATGAGCAGTTCTTC